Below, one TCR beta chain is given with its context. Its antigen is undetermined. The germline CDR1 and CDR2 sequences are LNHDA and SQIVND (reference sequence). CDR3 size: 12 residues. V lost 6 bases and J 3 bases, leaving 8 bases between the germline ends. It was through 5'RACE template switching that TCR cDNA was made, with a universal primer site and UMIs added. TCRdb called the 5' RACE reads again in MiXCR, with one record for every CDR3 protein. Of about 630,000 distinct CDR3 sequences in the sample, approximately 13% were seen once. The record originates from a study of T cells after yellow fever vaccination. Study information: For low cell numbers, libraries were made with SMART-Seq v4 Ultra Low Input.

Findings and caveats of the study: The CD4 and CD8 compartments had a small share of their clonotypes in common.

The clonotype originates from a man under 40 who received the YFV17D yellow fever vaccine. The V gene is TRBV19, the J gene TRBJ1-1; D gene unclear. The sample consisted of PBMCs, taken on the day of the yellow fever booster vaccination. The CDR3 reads CASRKADTEAFF. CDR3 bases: TGTGCCAGTAGGAAGGCGGACACTGAAGCTTTCTTT.